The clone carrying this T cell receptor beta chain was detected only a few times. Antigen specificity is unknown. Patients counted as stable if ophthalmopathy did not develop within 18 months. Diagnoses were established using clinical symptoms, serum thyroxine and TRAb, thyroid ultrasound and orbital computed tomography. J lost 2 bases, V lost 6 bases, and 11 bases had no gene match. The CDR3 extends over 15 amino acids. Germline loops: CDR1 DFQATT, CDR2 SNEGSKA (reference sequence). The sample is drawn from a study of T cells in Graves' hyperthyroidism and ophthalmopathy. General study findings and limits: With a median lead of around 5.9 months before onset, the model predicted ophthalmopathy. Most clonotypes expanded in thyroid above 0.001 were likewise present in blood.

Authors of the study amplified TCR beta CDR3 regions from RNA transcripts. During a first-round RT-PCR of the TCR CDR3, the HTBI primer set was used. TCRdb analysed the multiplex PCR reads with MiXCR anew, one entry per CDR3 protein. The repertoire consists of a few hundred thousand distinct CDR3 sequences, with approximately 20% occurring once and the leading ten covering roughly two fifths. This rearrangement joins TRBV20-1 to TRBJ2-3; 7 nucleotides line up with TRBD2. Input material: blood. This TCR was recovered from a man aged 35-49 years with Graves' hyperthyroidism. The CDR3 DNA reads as TGCAGTGCCCCTAGCCGGGGGGAGATCACAGATACGCAGTATTTT. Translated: CSAPSRGEITDTQYF.